This T cell receptor beta chain was obtained from a study of technical replicates of blood from a handful of donors. Here immunoSEQ multiplex PCR was the method, and the copy in TCRdb shows in-frame clones only, minus some. This table has more than 65,000 clones, 96% appearing once. The CDR3 runs to 13 residues. The germline V and J ends were trimmed by 3 bases and 4 bases, with 7 bases remaining between them. The germline gives CDR1 MNHNS, CDR2 SASEGT. What was sequenced was T cells isolated from PBMCs. This TCR came from a human donor in good health. The rearrangement links TRBV6-1 to TRBJ1-5, with D perhaps matching TRBD1 (5 bases). CDR3 DNA sequence: TGTGCCAGCAGTGATGGGGGGAATCAGCCCCAGCATTTT. It yields the protein CASSDGGNQPQHF.